The rows below give T cell receptor beta chains drawn from one sample of a study of regulatory T cells in long-lasting Graves disease. TCRdb re-derived calls from the multiplex PCR reads in MiXCR, one entry per CDR3 protein. This sample has some 370,000 distinct CDR3 sequences; 12% occur once, and the top ten carry about 20%. These data also featured in a second study, about T cells in Graves' hyperthyroidism and ophthalmopathy.

Sequenced here: peripheral blood mononuclear cells (PBMCs), sampled at new diagnosis, from a patient treated with antithyroid drugs. The receptors come from a woman between 18 and 30 years old with Graves disease. Each CDR3 is given with its conserved first and last residue. A D gene is named only where the DNA matches it firmly. Clone size is shown for a subset of rows, as once, few, many or a class of expanded clone.

clone size	J gene	V gene	D gene	CDR3 DNA	CDR3 protein
many	TRBJ1-1	TRBV20-1	NA	TGCAGTGCTCCCCGGGAACCCTCCGGGAGAGCTTTCTTT	CSAPREPSGRAFF
many	TRBJ2-7	TRBV7-2	TRBD2	TGTGCCAGCAGCTTACTGACTAGCGCAGGCGAGCAGTACTTC	CASSLLTSAGEQYF
many	TRBJ2-1	TRBV12-3/TRBV12-4	TRBD1	TGTGCCTGCACACTCCCACGGACAGGGGACTACAATGAGCAGTTCTTC	CACTLPRTGDYNEQFF
many	TRBJ2-3	TRBV6-1	TRBD2	TGTGCCAGCAGTGAGAGGAGTAGCGGGGGGCCAGACACAGATACGCAGTATTTT	CASSERSSGGPDTDTQYF
many	TRBJ2-5	TRBV20-1	TRBD2	TGCAGTGCTATGGGACTAGCGGGAGTGCAAGAGACCCAGTACTTC	CSAMGLAGVQETQYF
many	TRBJ1-3	TRBV25-1	NA	TGTGCCAGCAGTGAATTGCAGGGTCGAGGAAACACCATATATTTT	CASSELQGRGNTIYF
many	TRBJ1-2	TRBV28	NA	TGTGCCAGCAGTTTTCGAGTTGTTGGCTACACCTTC	CASSFRVVGYTF
many	TRBJ2-1	TRBV13	NA	TGTGCCAGCGGATATCCAGGGTACGTGCAGTTCTTC	CASGYPGYVQFF
many	TRBJ2-2	TRBV20-1	NA	TGCAGTGCTAGGAAACCGGGACTCAACACCGGGGAGCTGTTTTTT	CSARKPGLNTGELFF
many	TRBJ2-3	TRBV28	NA	TGTGCCAGCAGCTTACGGGAGCAGTATTTT	CASSLREQYF
many	TRBJ1-1	TRBV6-2/TRBV6-3	NA	TGTGCCAGCAGTTACATGAGGGACACTGAAGCTTTCTTT	CASSYMRDTEAFF
many	TRBJ2-1	TRBV5-1	TRBD1	TGCGCCAGCAGCTTTGGACAGGCCGGCAATGAGCAGTTCTTC	CASSFGQAGNEQFF
many	TRBJ2-1	TRBV24-1	TRBD1	TGTGCCACCATTGACAGGGGGCTTAATGAGCAGTTCTTC	CATIDRGLNEQFF
NA	TRBJ1-2	TRBV7-8	NA	TGTGCCGGCAGCTTAGCGGGAGCCTATGGCTACACCTTC	CAGSLAGAYGYTF
many	TRBJ2-1	TRBV7-8	TRBD2	TGTGCCAGCAGCTCCCGGCTAGCGGGAGCCGATGAGCAGTTCTTC	CASSSRLAGADEQFF
many	TRBJ1-1	TRBV28	NA	TGTGCCAGCAGTTTACCCGGTTCCCTGAACACTGAAGCTTTCTTT	CASSLPGSLNTEAFF
many	TRBJ1-5	TRBV2	NA	TGTGCCAGCAGTGGACAATACAGGGACACTTATCAGCCCCAGCATTTT	CASSGQYRDTYQPQHF
few	TRBJ1-1	TRBV28	NA	TGTGCCAGCAGTTACCCAAATACAGGGACTGAAGCTTTCTTT	CASSYPNTGTEAFF
many	TRBJ2-1	TRBV7-9	NA	TGTGCCAGCAGCTTAGTTACTTTACCCAATGAGCAGTTCTTC	CASSLVTLPNEQFF
many	TRBJ2-7	TRBV28	NA	TGTGCCAGCAGTTTCTTGTCCAGGCGAATGACCTACGAGCAGTACTTC	CASSFLSRRMTYEQYF
NA	TRBJ1-1	TRBV4-1	NA	TGCGCCAGCAGCCAAGCGGGGGTAACTGAAGCTTTCTTT	CASSQAGVTEAFF
many	TRBJ1-2	TRBV20-1	NA	TGCAGTGCCACGGCGGGGCGGCCCTATGGCTACACCTTC	CSATAGRPYGYTF
many	TRBJ2-1	TRBV15	NA	TGTGCCACCAGCAGAGATGTACTAGTTAGCGATGAGCAGTTCTTC	CATSRDVLVSDEQFF
many	TRBJ2-1	TRBV11-2	TRBD2	TGTGCCAGCAGGGTCCCGGGGGGGAACTACAATGAGCAGTTCTTC	CASRVPGGNYNEQFF
many	TRBJ2-4	TRBV7-2	NA	TGTGCCAGCAGCACCGGGTGGGATCTAGCCAAAAACATTCAGTACTTC	CASSTGWDLAKNIQYF
many	TRBJ1-5	TRBV12-3/TRBV12-4	NA	TGTGCCAGCAGCCAAGACAGGAGCTTCAATCAGCCCCAGCATTTT	CASSQDRSFNQPQHF
few	TRBJ2-1	TRBV4-1	TRBD1	TGCGCCAGCAGGCAGACAGGGGACAATGAGCAGTTCTTC	CASRQTGDNEQFF
many	TRBJ2-3	TRBV24-1	TRBD1	TGTGCCACCAGTGGCCGGACAGGGAACACAGATACGCAGTATTTT	CATSGRTGNTDTQYF
many	TRBJ1-3	TRBV25-1	NA	TGTGCCAGCAGCCCCCGGGTGGCGGGAAACACCATATATTTT	CASSPRVAGNTIYF
few	TRBJ2-5	TRBV5-8	TRBD1	TGTGCCAGCAGCTTGGAACGACAGGGGATAAGAGGCCAGGGGACCCAGTACTTC	CASSLERQGIRGQGTQYF
many	TRBJ2-1	TRBV20-1	NA	TGCAGTGCTAGTAGCGGTCACGACTCCTACAATGAGCAGTTCTTC	CSASSGHDSYNEQFF
many	TRBJ1-1	TRBV9	TRBD1	TGTGCCAGCAGCGTAGTTGACAGGGGTTGGACTGAAGCTTTCTTT	CASSVVDRGWTEAFF
many	TRBJ2-1	TRBV11-2	NA	TGTGCCAGCAGCCTGTATAGGACATCGGGTGAGCAGTTCTTC	CASSLYRTSGEQFF
NA	TRBJ2-1	TRBV9	NA	TGTGCCAGCAGCAATGCTTGGGGGGGGGCCACCTACAATGAGCAGTTCTTC	CASSNAWGGATYNEQFF
few	TRBJ1-6	TRBV14	NA	TGTGCCAGCAGCCAAGAGAGAGGTCCCGGTAGCACCCTCCACTTT	CASSQERGPGSTLHF
many	TRBJ1-2	TRBV7-9	NA	TGTGCCAGCAGCTCCATCCCGTATGGCTACACCTTC	CASSSIPYGYTF
NA	TRBJ1-5	TRBV4-2	NA	TGTGCCAGCAGCCAAGATTGGACGGATAGCAATCAGCCCCAGCATTTT	CASSQDWTDSNQPQHF
NA	TRBJ2-7	TRBV20-1	NA	TGCAGTGCCTTACGGTCTACCTACGAGCAGTACTTC	CSALRSTYEQYF
many	TRBJ1-1	TRBV2	NA	TGTGCCAGCAAGGAGGGACCCTTGAACACTGAAGCTTTCTTT	CASKEGPLNTEAFF
many	TRBJ1-1	TRBV11-1	TRBD1	TGTGCCAGCAGCCCCCGACAGGGGGCAAAGGAAGACACTGAAGCTTTCTTT	CASSPRQGAKEDTEAFF
few	TRBJ2-7	TRBV6-1	NA	TGTGCCAGCAGTGAGGGAACAAGTTCTACCTACGAGCAGTACTTC	CASSEGTSSTYEQYF
few	TRBJ1-2	TRBV27	TRBD1	TGTGCCAGCAGGACCCCACCGGGACAGTCCTATGGCTACACCTTC	CASRTPPGQSYGYTF
many	TRBJ2-3	TRBV10-3	TRBD2	TGTGCCATCAGTAGCGGGGAAGGCACAGATACGCAGTATTTT	CAISSGEGTDTQYF
few	TRBJ1-2	TRBV10-3	NA	TGTGCCATCAGTGAGTCCGGTTATGGCTACACCTTC	CAISESGYGYTF